The subject of this entry is one T cell receptor (beta chain). One entry per CDR3 protein, called by TCRdb with MiXCR from the 5' RACE reads. This table has fewer than 250,000 distinct CDR3 sequences, roughly 24% appearing once. This specimen belongs to a study of CD8 T cells in ankylosing spondylitis. The germline V and J ends were trimmed by 2 bases and 8 bases, with 17 bases remaining between them. This CDR3 is built from 15 residues. Germline CDR1 and CDR2: SGHTA and FQGNSA. This sequence was found in a male donor with ankylosing spondylitis or in good health (not recorded which). The chain is built from TRBV7-2 and TRBJ2-3; no firm D call. The material sequenced was blood, either unsorted or a sorted T cell fraction (not recorded which). The CDR3 nucleotides are TGTGCCAGCAGCTTAAATGACATACTTGTAGGTACGCAGTATTTT. Translating gives CASSLNDILVGTQYF.